The 14 T cell receptor beta chains below come from one sample, sequenced in a study of T cell responses to AZD1222 COVID-19 vaccine. Profiled with immunoSEQ multiplex PCR; TCRdb holds only in-frame clones, not every one. The sample yields about 130,000 clones, about nine tenths seen once. Source: peripheral blood, taken on day 0 of AZD1222 vaccination. The receptors come from an adult in good health.

This chain links TRBV18 with TRBJ2-7; weak D call: TRBD1 (6 bases). Trimming cost V 4 bases and J 3 bases, with 10 bases left between them. Germline V gene lookup returns CDR1 KGHSH and CDR2 LQKENI. This CDR3 is 13 amino acids long. CDR3 bases: TGTGCCAGCTCACTCCGGGACAACTACGAGCAGTACTTC. Protein sequence: CASSLRDNYEQYF.

This chain joins TRBV19 and TRBJ1-4; D call uncertain. This CDR3 is 16 amino acids long. Germline loops: CDR1 LNHDA, CDR2 SQIVND (reference sequence). V lost 1 base to trimming and J lost 0 bases, with 9 bases between them. The CDR3 bases are TGTGCCAGTAGTATAGTGAACCACGCAACTAATGAAAAACTGTTTTTT. Amino acids: CASSIVNHATNEKLFF.

J is TRBJ1-4 and V is TRBV30; tentative D call: TRBD1 (5 bases). The CDR3 spans 13 residues. V was clipped by 2 bases and J by 15 bases, with 19 bases between them. CDR1 GTSNPN and CDR2 SVGIG come from the germline V gene (reference sequence). The CDR3 region has the DNA TGTGCCTGGAGTCAATTTAGGGGATCGATGTTGTTTTTT. The encoded protein is CAWSQFRGSMLFF.

This chain uses TRBV21-1 with TRBJ2-7; the table's D call, TRBD1, has no DNA check behind it. TRBV21-1 is designated a pseudogene. The CDR3 is made up of 16 amino acids. The CDR3, as DNA: TGTGCCAGCAGCCGACGTAGGGTACAGGCCCACTACGAGCAGTACTTC. Protein product: CASSRRRVQAHYEQYF.

The chain combines TRBV6-5 with TRBJ2-2; 7 bases are a match to TRBD1. The length of the CDR3 is 15 residues. Germline-derived CDR1 and CDR2 are MNHEY and SVGAGI. V shed 5 bases, J shed 5 bases, and the junction held 8 bases outside the gene matches. The CDR3 loop reads CASSRSRQGTGELFF. The DNA for the CDR3 is TGTGCCAGCAGTCGAAGTAGACAGGGTACCGGGGAGCTGTTTTTT.

V gene TRBV15 combines with J gene TRBJ1-5; D is unresolved. Trimming removed 0 bases at V and 7 bases at J, with 10 bases between. CDR3 length: 14 residues. Germline CDR1 is LNHNV and CDR2 is YYDKDF (reference sequence). In DNA form, the CDR3 reads TGTGCCACCAGCAGAGACACACCGGGGCAGCCCCAGCATTTT. Its protein product is CATSRDTPGQPQHF.

This rearrangement joins TRBV5-6 to TRBJ1-2; D is uncertain. Per germline, CDR1 SGHDT and CDR2 YYEEEE. V lost 4 bases and J 3 bases, leaving 16 bases between the germline ends. The CDR3 has 15 amino acids. In nucleotides, the CDR3 is TGTGCCAGCAGCGGGGAGACCCGGAGTTACTATGGCTACACCTTC. Translating it yields CASSGETRSYYGYTF.

The genes are TRBV6-5 and TRBJ1-1; D not certain. The CDR3 runs to 14 residues. Per the germline V gene, CDR1 is MNHEY and CDR2 is SVGAGI. Trimming stripped 5 bases from V and 5 bases from J, with 15 bases between. As DNA, the CDR3 is TGTGCCAGCAGTAATACACCGGGGTTAACTGAAGCTTTCTTT. This codes for CASSNTPGLTEAFF.

The chain recombines TRBV7-2 with TRBJ2-7; 13 bases fit TRBD2. The length of the CDR3 is 15 residues. Germline lookup yields CDR1 SGHTA and CDR2 FQGNSA. J was trimmed by 7 bases and V by 4 bases; bases with no gene match: 7. CDR3 sequence: CASSSGLAGAGEQYF. CDR3 coding DNA: TGTGCCAGCAGCTCCGGACTAGCGGGGGCCGGGGAGCAGTACTTC.

This chain uses TRBV14 with TRBJ1-1, with unresolved D. V lost 1 base to trimming and J lost 2 bases, with 11 bases between them. CDR1 and CDR2 from the germline V gene are SGHDN and FVKESK. This CDR3 is 15 amino acids long. This chain's CDR3 is CASSQGYSRNTEAFF. CDR3 nucleotide sequence: TGTGCCAGCAGCCAAGGTTACAGTCGAAACACTGAAGCTTTCTTT.

The chain employs TRBV7-8 and TRBJ2-5; 9 bases fit TRBD2. V was clipped by 2 bases and J by 4 bases; unmatched bases: 14. Germline CDR1 and CDR2: SGHVS and FQNEAQ. The CDR3 loop spans 18 amino acids. The CDR3 sequence is CASSLYLGGGGALETQYF. In DNA, the CDR3 is TGTGCCAGCAGCTTATATTTGGGTGGCGGGGGGGCCTTAGAGACCCAGTACTTC.

The V gene is TRBV6-5, the J gene TRBJ1-3; 8 nucleotides align to TRBD1. After removal of 2 bases from V and 2 bases from J, the junction contained 5 bases not matched to a gene. The CDR3 has 16 residues. The germline CDR1 and CDR2 sequences are MNHEY and SVGAGI. CDR3 DNA: TGTGCCAGCAGTTACACCCCGGACAGGGCTGGAAACACCATATATTTT. Protein product: CASSYTPDRAGNTIYF.

This chain joins TRBV15 and TRBJ2-3; TRBD1 or TRBD2 may be the D gene (5 bases each). The CDR3 totals 16 residues. CDR1 and CDR2 from the germline V gene are LNHNV and YYDKDF (reference sequence). Trimming stripped 1 base from V and 3 bases from J, with 14 bases between. The CDR3 DNA follows: TGTGCCACCAGCAGAGCCCGGGACCGGAGGACAGATACGCAGTATTTT. Encoded protein: CATSRARDRRTDTQYF. Drawing the rest from reference TRBV15 and TRBJ2-3, the complete variable domain is DAMVIQNPRYQVTQFGKPVTLSCSQTLNHNVMYWYQQKSSQAPKLLFHYYDKDFNNEADTPDNFQSRRPNTSFCFLDIRSPGLGDTAMYLCATSRARDRRTDTQYFGPGTRLTVL.

Only a few counts were recorded for this clone. The chain is built from TRBV7-2 and TRBJ2-7, with 10 bases matching TRBD1. Losses at the gene ends were 2 bases for V and 4 bases for J; bases not matched to a gene: 5. This CDR3 contains 15 residues. Germline V gene data show CDR1 as SGHTA and CDR2 as FQGNSA. The CDR3 loop is CASSLSSDRGYEQYF. In nucleotides, the CDR3 is TGTGCCAGCAGCTTATCATCGGACAGGGGGTACGAGCAGTACTTC.